This is a list of T cell receptor beta chains from one sample in a study of blood T cell repertoires in COVID-19. The protocol was immunoSEQ multiplex PCR, while the TCRdb copy is restricted to in-frame clones and leaves out a portion. The table lists approximately 200,000 clones, approximately 90% of them singletons. Sequenced input: PBMCs or T cells enriched from blood (not recorded which). The source is a man aged 18 to 30 with acute COVID-19. Both conserved end residues are part of each CDR3. D genes are given only for firm matches. A clone size is listed for some rows: how often the clone was seen (once, few, many), or a class if it is expanded.

J gene,V gene,clone size,D gene,CDR3 protein,CDR3 DNA
TRBJ2-3,TRBV4-3,-,TRBD2,CASSQDSQASGVTDTQYF,TGCGCCAGCAGCCAAGATAGTCAGGCTAGCGGGGTCACAGATACGCAGTATTTT
TRBJ2-7,TRBV6-5,-,-,CASSYDGEQYF,TGTGCCAGCAGTTACGACGGGGAGCAGTACTTC
TRBJ2-7,TRBV28,few,TRBD2,CASRWTSRNYEQYF,TGTGCCAGCAGATGGACTAGCCGGAACTACGAGCAGTACTTC
TRBJ2-3,TRBV2,-,TRBD2,CASSGQTSGRPHDTQYF,TGTGCCAGCAGCGGTCAGACTAGCGGGAGGCCTCACGATACGCAGTATTTT
TRBJ1-2,TRBV4-2,-,TRBD1,CASSGGTGMAGYTF,TGTGCCAGCAGCGGAGGGACAGGGATGGCTGGCTACACCTTC
TRBJ2-7,TRBV7-8,-,TRBD2,CASSLTPPLAGGLDEQYF,TGTGCCAGCAGCCTGACTCCTCCTCTAGCGGGAGGTTTGGACGAGCAGTACTTC
TRBJ1-5,TRBV28,-,-,CASSLEQGLQPQHF,TGTGCCAGCAGTTTAGAGCAGGGACTGCAGCCCCAGCATTTT
TRBJ1-1,TRBV12-3/TRBV12-4,-,-,CASSGGKPEAFF,TGTGCCAGCAGTGGCGGGAAGCCTGAAGCTTTCTTT
TRBJ2-7,TRBV6-5,-,-,CASSYSDSYEQYF,TGTGCCAGCAGTTACTCAGATAGCTACGAGCAGTACTTC
TRBJ2-2,TRBV20-1,-,TRBD2,CSASRRPFRLAGPGNTGELFF,TGCAGTGCTAGTCGGAGACCCTTCCGACTAGCGGGTCCTGGGAACACCGGGGAGCTGTTTTTT
TRBJ1-2,TRBV6-5,once,TRBD1,CASRRLTGGEVGYTF,TGTGCCAGCAGGAGGCTAACAGGGGGCGAAGTTGGCTACACCTTC
TRBJ2-2,TRBV27,-,-,CASSLRRGPNTGELFF,TGTGCCAGCAGTCTCCGAAGGGGTCCGAACACCGGGGAGCTGTTTTTT
TRBJ2-6,TRBV27,-,-,CASSLYSGANVLTF,TGTGCCAGCAGCCTTTACTCTGGGGCCAACGTCCTGACTTTC
TRBJ2-3,TRBV7-9,-,-,CASSLLGGGKVTDTQYF,TGTGCCAGCAGCTTATTGGGAGGGGGAAAAGTCACAGATACGCAGTATTTT
TRBJ1-5,TRBV15,-,-,CATSRVTQGGQPQHF,TGTGCCACCAGCAGAGTTACGCAGGGTGGTCAGCCCCAGCATTTT
TRBJ1-2,TRBV28,-,-,CASSLLEVPSYGYTF,TGTGCCAGCAGTTTACTCGAGGTACCTAGCTATGGCTACACCTTC
TRBJ2-7,TRBV14,-,-,CASSRGQAYEQYF,TGTGCCAGCAGCCGAGGACAAGCCTACGAGCAGTACTTC
TRBJ2-7,TRBV28,-,TRBD1,CASSVVQGVREQYF,TGTGCCAGCAGCGTTGTACAGGGGGTAAGGGAGCAGTACTTC
TRBJ1-1,TRBV5-4,-,-,CASSLGASRDMNTEAFF,TGTGCCAGCAGCTTAGGGGCCTCAAGAGACATGAACACTGAAGCTTTCTTT
TRBJ2-4,TRBV7-9,once,TRBD2,CASGRDGKNIQYF,TGTGCCAGCGGGAGGGACGGCAAAAACATTCAGTACTTC
TRBJ1-1,TRBV25-1,-,TRBD1,CASARQGALYTEAFF,TGTGCCAGCGCGAGACAGGGGGCTTTGTACACTGAAGCTTTCTTT
TRBJ1-1,TRBV4-1,-,TRBD1,CASSQEPGQGAAEAFF,TGCGCCAGCAGCCAAGAACCGGGACAGGGGGCCGCTGAAGCTTTCTTT
TRBJ1-2,TRBV28,-,-,CASGRRENYGYTF,TGTGCCAGCGGTCGAAGGGAGAACTATGGCTACACCTTC
TRBJ2-4,TRBV28,-,TRBD1,CASSSGQLLGNIQYF,TGTGCCAGCAGTTCGGGACAGCTGTTAGGGAACATTCAGTACTTC
TRBJ2-7,TRBV2,few,-,CASSLSYEQYF,TGTGCCAGCAGTCTTAGCTACGAGCAGTACTTC
TRBJ1-2,TRBV7-9,-,TRBD1,CASSIGQGDGYTF,TGTGCCAGCAGCATAGGACAGGGTGATGGCTACACCTTC
TRBJ2-5,TRBV5-1,-,-,CASSLEDQLNALKTQYF,TGCGCTAGCAGCTTGGAGGATCAACTAAATGCTTTGAAGACCCAGTACTTC
TRBJ1-1,TRBV2,-,-,CASKGGAQTEAFF,TGTGCCAGCAAGGGGGGGGCCCAGACTGAAGCTTTCTTT
TRBJ1-5,TRBV2,-,-,CASSAAGRGYSNQPQHF,TGTGCCAGCAGTGCAGCTGGCAGGGGATATAGCAATCAGCCCCAGCATTTT
TRBJ2-7,TRBV5-1,-,-,CASSFNGVTQGAPTYEQYF,TGCGCCAGCAGCTTCAACGGTGTGACACAGGGCGCCCCCACCTACGAGCAGTACTTC
TRBJ1-2,TRBV10-3,-,-,CAISEPAGYGYTF,TGTGCCATCAGTGAGCCGGCGGGGTATGGCTACACCTTC
TRBJ2-7,TRBV7-2,many,-,CASSLIGGYEQYF,TGTGCCAGCAGCTTAATCGGCGGCTACGAGCAGTACTTC
TRBJ1-2,TRBV19,-,TRBD1,CASSSGQGANYGYTF,TGTGCCAGTAGTAGCGGACAGGGTGCCAACTATGGCTACACCTTC
TRBJ2-5,TRBV4-1,few,TRBD1,CASSQGHEGAQETQYF,TGCGCCAGCAGCCAAGGACATGAGGGGGCACAAGAGACCCAGTACTTC
TRBJ1-3,TRBV20-1,-,-,CSASQGYGNTIYF,TGCAGTGCTAGTCAGGGATATGGAAACACCATATATTTT
TRBJ1-1,TRBV5-1,-,-,CASSLEQGDTEAFF,TGCGCCAGCAGCTTGGAACAGGGAGACACTGAAGCTTTCTTT
TRBJ1-2,TRBV5-1,-,-,CASRYWVRTTYGNYGYTF,TGCGCCAGCAGGTATTGGGTAAGGACTACCTATGGCAACTATGGCTACACCTTC
TRBJ2-3,TRBV10-1,-,-,CASSDDRLTDTQYF,TGCGCCAGCAGTGATGACAGGCTCACGGATACGCAGTATTTT
TRBJ2-7,TRBV5-4,few,TRBD1,CASSMPPGQATYEQYF,TGTGCCAGCAGCATGCCTCCGGGACAGGCTACCTACGAGCAGTACTTC
TRBJ1-2,TRBV4-1,-,-,CASSQDLGTLRGDYGYTF,TGCGCCAGCAGCCAAGACCTAGGGACATTGAGAGGGGACTATGGCTACACCTTC
TRBJ1-3,TRBV9,-,-,CASSGTGMNTIYF,TGTGCCAGCAGCGGTACAGGGATGAACACCATATATTTT
TRBJ2-7,TRBV18,once,TRBD1,CASSPRQGSYEQYF,TGTGCCAGCTCACCCAGACAGGGGTCCTACGAGCAGTACTTC
TRBJ1-4,TRBV18,-,TRBD1,CASSRQGAEGTNEKLFF,TGTGCCAGCTCTCGACAGGGGGCTGAGGGAACTAATGAAAAACTGTTTTTT
TRBJ2-2,TRBV5-8,-,TRBD2,CASSLRENVAGVRTGELFF,TGTGCCAGCAGCCTCCGGGAGAACGTAGCGGGAGTTAGGACCGGGGAGCTGTTTTTT
TRBJ1-5,TRBV28,-,-,CASSLGTDQPQHF,TGTGCCAGCAGTTTAGGTACAGATCAGCCCCAGCATTTT
TRBJ1-2,TRBV20-1,-,-,CSALTGSGYTF,TGCAGTGCCCTGACAGGCAGTGGCTACACCTTC
TRBJ1-5,TRBV7-9,-,-,CASSLDEGQPQHF,TGTGCCAGCAGCTTAGATGAGGGTCAGCCCCAGCATTTT
TRBJ2-7,TRBV19,-,-,CASTTGYEQYF,TGTGCCAGTACGACTGGGTACGAGCAGTACTTC
TRBJ2-2,TRBV27,-,TRBD1,CASSLGQGFGELFF,TGTGCCAGCAGCTTGGGACAGGGTTTCGGGGAGCTGTTTTTT
TRBJ2-7,TRBV28,few,-,CASSPPPGRSEQYF,TGTGCCAGCAGTCCACCTCCCGGTCGGAGCGAGCAGTACTTC
TRBJ2-2,TRBV9,-,TRBD1,CASSPGQTNTGELFF,TGTGCCAGCAGCCCGGGACAGACGAACACCGGGGAGCTGTTTTTT
TRBJ2-7,TRBV5-5,-,TRBD1,CASSSGTGAYEQYF,TGTGCCAGCAGCTCCGGGACAGGGGCCTACGAGCAGTACTTC
TRBJ2-7,TRBV5-4,-,TRBD2,CASSLGGAGGRLYEQYF,TGTGCCAGCAGCTTAGGGGGAGCGGGAGGGCGGTTATACGAGCAGTACTTC